Below, 15 T cell receptor beta chains from the same sample are listed, as sequenced in a study of shared clonotypes between healthy human individuals. Assay: immunoSEQ multiplex PCR; the TCRdb copy retains only in-frame clones and omits some. The sample has roughly 2,300,000 clones; under 95% are singletons. Sequenced: naive CD4+ T cells from PBMCs. Subset indicated: CD45RA+ positively selected. Receptor source: a man aged 18 to 29 in good health. Some clones in this sample may be carry-over from other donors' samples.

This clone was observed a handful of times. This chain uses TRBV5-1 with TRBJ1-1; the match to TRBD1 covers 7 bases. V shed 0 bases and J 11 bases; nucleotides not matched to a gene: 19. Germline lookup yields CDR1 SGHRS and CDR2 YFSETQ. The CDR3 loop spans 17 amino acids. The CDR3 DNA reads as TGCGCCAGCAGCTTGGGGGCCCGAAACAGGGGCGCGGGAGGCGCTTTCTTT. Protein sequence: CASSLGARNRGAGGAFF.

Details on this clone: This same CDR3 is encoded by further DNA sequences in the sample. The gene calls are TRBV18 and TRBJ1-1, with D possibly TRBD1 on 5 matching bases. The CDR3 length is 14 residues. The V and J ends lost 2 bases and 1 base respectively, with 8 bases between them. The V gene's germline CDR1 is KGHSH and CDR2 LQKENI. In DNA, the CDR3 is TGTGCCAGCTCACCAGGGACGGGGAACACTGAAGCTTTCTTT. Translation gives CASSPGTGNTEAFF.

DNA of the CDR3: TGTGCCAGCAGCTCTGGAGAAACGAACACCGGGGAGCTGTTTTTT. It codes for CASSSGETNTGELFF. The V gene is TRBV5-4, the J gene TRBJ2-2, with unresolved D. The V gene's germline CDR1 is SGHNT and CDR2 YYREEE (reference sequence). Trimming pared 3 bases from V and 0 bases from J, leaving 9 bases between. The CDR3 runs 15 residues.

A word on this clone: The same CDR3 arises from other DNA sequences in this sample as well. The genes are TRBV6-6 and TRBJ2-2; D might be TRBD2 (5 bases). The ends were cut back, 2 bases at V and 3 bases at J, with 7 bases in the middle. Germline CDR1 and CDR2: MNHNY and SVGAGI (reference sequence). The CDR3 covers 14 residues. CDR3 sequence reads: CASSYREYTGELFF. In nucleotides, the CDR3 is TGTGCCAGCAGTTACCGGGAATACACCGGGGAGCTGTTTTTT.

This sequence joins TRBV7-3 and TRBJ1-2; D ambiguous. Germline V CDR1 and CDR2: SGHTA, FQGTGA. With 3 bases removed from V and 4 bases from J, the gap between germline ends came to 15 bases. The CDR3 consists of 15 residues. The CDR3 region has the DNA TGTGCCAGCAGCTTCCTAAGGCCCCGGACCTATGGCTACACCTTC. It translates to CASSFLRPRTYGYTF.

The V call is TRBV27, the J call TRBJ1-2; tentative D call: TRBD1 (6 bases). This CDR3 is 14 amino acids long. Trimming removed 2 bases from V and 8 bases from J, with 15 bases in between. Germline V gene sequence: CDR1 MNHEY, CDR2 SMNVEV (reference sequence). The CDR3 loop is CASSLGGSPRGYTF. The CDR3, as DNA: TGTGCCAGCAGTTTAGGGGGCTCACCGAGGGGCTACACCTTC.

With respect to this clone: This specimen includes other DNA sequences encoding the same CDR3. The V call is TRBV19, the J call TRBJ1-1, with TRBD1 matching over 7 bases. Germline V gene data show CDR1 as LNHDA and CDR2 as SQIVND (reference sequence). Trimming cost V 3 bases and J 1 base; bases outside gene matches: 5. CDR3 length: 15 residues. CDR3 residues: CASSIGGGANTEAFF. The CDR3 bases are TGTGCCAGTAGTATTGGAGGGGGCGCGAACACTGAAGCTTTCTTT.

The rearrangement joins TRBV6-5 to TRBJ1-2; D remains unclear. V lost 5 bases and J lost 6, with 19 bases in between. The CDR3 extends over 15 amino acids. In germline, CDR1 is MNHEY, CDR2 SVGAGI. CDR3 protein: CASSRPDGGVDGYTF. The CDR3 coding sequence is TGTGCCAGCAGTCGGCCGGACGGCGGGGTGGATGGCTACACCTTC.

V is TRBV6-5 and J is TRBJ1-5; D uncertain. Germline CDR1 is MNHEY and CDR2 is SVGAGI. The ends were cut back, 2 bases at V and 4 bases at J, with 12 bases in the middle. The CDR3 consists of 15 residues. The CDR3 nucleotides are TGTGCCAGCAGTTACGCGGGGTTGGTAAATCAGCCCCAGCATTTT. It specifies CASSYAGLVNQPQHF.

The CDR3: CASRRTGVNTGELFF. The CDR3 DNA sequence: TGTGCCAGCAGACGGACAGGAGTAAACACCGGGGAGCTGTTTTTT. This chain uses TRBV5-8 with TRBJ2-2, with 7 bases that match TRBD1. The CDR3 runs to 15 residues. CDR1 and CDR2 from the germline V gene are SGHTS and YDEGEE. After removal of 5 bases from V and 2 bases from J, the junction contained 6 bases not matched to a gene.

The chain is built from TRBV18 and TRBJ1-1; D is possibly TRBD1 (6 bases). The ends were cut back, 0 bases at V and 5 bases at J, with 13 bases in the middle. Germline V CDR1 and CDR2: KGHSH, LQKENI. The CDR3 extends over 15 amino acids. This chain's CDR3 is CASSPPWQGRTEAFF. CDR3 in DNA: TGTGCCAGCTCACCACCGTGGCAGGGGAGGACTGAAGCTTTCTTT. The full variable domain, with the rest looked up from reference TRBV18 and TRBJ1-1, is NAGVMQNPRHLVRRRGQEARLRCSPMKGHSHVYWYRQLPEEGLKFMVYLQKENIIDESGMPKERFSAEFPKEGPSILRIQQVVRGDSAAYFCASSPPWQGRTEAFFGQGTRLTVV.

This rearrangement joins TRBV2 to TRBJ2-1; weak D call: TRBD2 (6 bases). Germline lookup yields CDR1 SNHLY and CDR2 FYNNEI. The CDR3 is 12 residues long. V was clipped by 3 bases and J by 6 bases, with 6 bases between them. CDR3 sequence: CASSEEGNEQFF. In DNA, the CDR3 is TGTGCCAGCAGTGAGGAGGGCAATGAGCAGTTCTTC.

This clone is a singleton in its sample. J is TRBJ1-2 and V is TRBV18; weak D call: TRBD1 (6 bases). The CDR3 loop spans 19 amino acids. Germline V gene sequence: CDR1 KGHSH, CDR2 LQKENI. V was clipped by 6 bases and J by 4 bases, with 30 bases between them. CDR3 DNA: TGTGCCAGCTCTCTTTCATTGCCCGGGGGCGCCGAGTCGGTCTATGGCTACACCTTC. This translates into CASSLSLPGGAESVYGYTF.

V and J are TRBV30 and TRBJ1-1; D may be TRBD1 (6 bases). Trimming stripped 4 bases from V and 5 bases from J, with 11 bases between. The CDR3 sequence is 12 residues long. The germline CDR1 and CDR2 sequences are GTSNPN and SVGIG (reference sequence). The CDR3 DNA follows: TGTGCCTGGACAGGGGCGGGAACTGAAGCTTTCTTT. This gives the protein CAWTGAGTEAFF.

V usage is TRBV6-5 and J usage is TRBJ2-2, with unresolved D. The CDR3 totals 13 residues. Germline V gene lookup returns CDR1 MNHEY and CDR2 SVGAGI. Trimming pared 7 bases from V and 4 bases from J, leaving 10 bases between. The DNA of the CDR3 is TGTGCCAGCACCCCTCCGGGCACCGGGGAGCTGTTTTTT. The encoded protein is CASTPPGTGELFF.